This TCR beta chain was sequenced in a study of blood T cell repertoires in COVID-19. The V and J ends lost 2 bases and 4 bases respectively, with 9 bases between them. Looked up from germline, CDR1 is SGHKS and CDR2 is YYEKEE (reference sequence). CDR3 size: 13 residues. Source study methods: Estimation of nucleated cell counts was performed using reference gene primer amplification. Generated by immunoSEQ multiplex PCR, the TCRdb table keeps only in-frame clones and is missing some. V and J calls and clone size are copied from that table; D and trimming were computed from the DNA. This table holds 210,000 or so clones, around nine tenths found once.

The clonotype originates from a woman aged 60 to 75 with acute or convalescent COVID-19. The gene calls are TRBV5-5 and TRBJ1-2; no clear D gene. Sequencing used peripheral blood. CDR3 coding DNA: TGTGCCAGCAGCTTCGCAGGAGGCTATGGCTACACCTTC. Translated: CASSFAGGYGYTF.